The 27 T cell receptor beta chains given below trace back to one sample, sequenced in a study of shared clonotypes between healthy human individuals. The protocol was immunoSEQ multiplex PCR, while the TCRdb copy is restricted to in-frame clones and leaves out a portion. This table holds about 2 million clones, around 96% found once. Cells designated naive CD8 were CD45RO-negative and were positively selected for CCR7, with terminally differentiated effector memory CD45RA+ cells excluded. Sequencing was performed on naive CD8+ T cells sorted from blood. These TCRs come from a young man in good health.

As regards this clone: One junction end does not reproduce the germline sequence, and a read error may be involved. The rearrangement joins TRBV7-7 to TRBJ2-3; 10 bases are shared with TRBD2. Germline values: CDR1 SSHAT, CDR2 FNYEAQ (reference sequence). There are 17 residues in the CDR3. CDR3 nucleotides: TGTGCTAGCAGCTTAGACCCCACTAGCGGGGAAGCAGATACGCAGTATTTT. Encoded protein: CASSLDPTSGEADTQYF.

The chain combines TRBV6-5 with TRBJ1-1; no clear D. The CDR3 is 13 amino acids. From germline, CDR1 is MNHEY and CDR2 SVGAGI. Trimming took 0 bases from V and 8 from J, leaving 10 bases between them. This CDR3 reads CASSYSESIEAFF. In DNA, the CDR3 is TGTGCCAGCAGTTACTCGGAGTCCATCGAAGCTTTCTTT.

This chain connects TRBV9 to TRBJ1-1; tentatively, D is TRBD1 (6 bases). CDR3 length: 15 amino acids. Trimming left V 3 bases short and J 8 bases short, with 20 bases between. CDR1 is SGDLS and CDR2 is YYNGEE in the germline V gene. This CDR3 reads CASSEKTGPPGEAFF. CDR3 DNA: TGTGCCAGCAGCGAGAAGACAGGACCCCCCGGGGAAGCTTTCTTT.

This rearrangement joins TRBV7-8 to TRBJ2-1; 8 bases agree with TRBD2. This CDR3 is built from 17 residues. V dropped 1 base and J dropped 3; count of bases not matched to a gene: 8. Germline CDR1 SGHVS, CDR2 FQNEAQ. This chain's CDR3 is CASSLGSVGRVYNEQFF. Written as DNA, the CDR3 is TGTGCCAGCAGCTTAGGGTCCGTCGGGAGGGTCTACAATGAGCAGTTCTTC.

The chain carries TRBV27 and TRBJ1-4; 7 positions agree with TRBD1. CDR3 length: 19 amino acids. Trimming took 8 bases from V and 1 from J; bases not matched to a gene: 19. Germline V gives CDR1 MNHEY, CDR2 SMNVEV (reference sequence). The CDR3 DNA sequence: TGTGCCAGCGGTCCTGGGATGGTCAGGGGGAAGGGAACTAATGAAAAACTGTTTTTT. This sequence encodes CASGPGMVRGKGTNEKLFF.

The chain links TRBV28 to TRBJ1-1, with D unclear. The V end was cut by 5 bases, the J end by 0 bases, with 13 bases between. The CDR3 totals 15 residues. CDR1 is MDHEN and CDR2 is SYDVKM in the germline V gene. The CDR3 sequence is CASSPVGSLNTEAFF. CDR3 coding DNA: TGTGCCAGCAGTCCTGTAGGTTCGCTGAACACTGAAGCTTTCTTT.

In its sample, this clone was seen a few times. The V gene is TRBV6-5, the J gene TRBJ1-3; D is unresolved. The V gene lost 7 bases and the J gene lost 0 bases, with 10 bases spanning the gap. The CDR3 is 14 residues long. Germline assignment: CDR1 MNHEY and CDR2 SVGAGI. CDR3 nucleotide sequence: TGTGCCAGCATTGCGCTTAGCTCTGGAAACACCATATATTTT. Protein: CASIALSSGNTIYF.

The J gene is TRBJ2-5, the V gene TRBV6-5; 7 nucleotides match TRBD1. The junction had 4 bases not matched to a gene; V was cut back by 4 bases and J by 5 bases. The CDR3 runs to 13 residues. CDR1 is MNHEY, CDR2 SVGAGI, per germline. The CDR3 is CASSSDRAETQYF. The DNA for the CDR3 is TGTGCCAGCAGTTCCGACAGGGCGGAGACCCAGTACTTC.

This chain links TRBV21-1 with TRBJ1-5; TRBD1, the D gene given by the table, was not confirmed from the DNA. TRBV21-1 is shown as a pseudogene. The CDR3 has 15 amino acids. The CDR3 spells CASSKGQGRRQPQHF. In nucleotides, the CDR3 is TGTGCCAGCAGCAAGGGGCAGGGGCGCAGGCAGCCCCAGCATTTT.

The chain combines TRBV4-1 with TRBJ1-4; D gene uncertain. V was clipped by 0 bases and J by 8 bases, with 7 bases between them. The CDR3 length is 13 residues. Germline CDR1 MGHRA, CDR2 YSYEKL. CDR3 DNA: TGCGCCAGCAGCCAAGATGCATGGGAAAAACTGTTTTTT. Amino acid sequence: CASSQDAWEKLFF.

The J gene is TRBJ2-3, the V gene TRBV4-3, with D perhaps matching TRBD2 (5 bases). The germline gives CDR1 LGHNA, CDR2 YSLEER. The CDR3 consists of 14 residues. Trimming shortened V by 0 bases and J by 6 bases, and 10 bases separated the two germline ends. The DNA of the CDR3 is TGCGCCAGCAGCCAAGATATAGGGAGCGATACGCAGTATTTT. Protein sequence: CASSQDIGSDTQYF.

The chain recombines TRBV7-6 with TRBJ1-2; TRBD1 matches 7 bases. CDR3 length: 14 residues. Germline loops: CDR1 SGHVS, CDR2 FNYEAQ. After removal of 4 bases from V and 4 bases from J, the junction contained 6 bases not matched to a gene. The CDR3 nucleotides read TGTGCCAGCAGCTCCACAGGGGTTAGCTATGGCTACACCTTC. This gives the protein CASSSTGVSYGYTF. The whole variable domain, remainder taken from reference TRBV7-6 and TRBJ1-2, is GAGVSQSPRYKVTKRGQDVALRCDPISGHVSLYWYRQALGQGPEFLTYFNYEAQQDKSGLPNDRFSAERPEGSISTLTIQRTEQRDSAMYRCASSSTGVSYGYTFGSGTRLTVV.

This chain uses TRBV19 with TRBJ2-1; 12 nucleotides match TRBD2. Germline trimming cut 2 bases from V and 12 bases from J; bases unmatched to any gene: 8. The CDR3 extends over 15 amino acids. CDR1 and CDR2 from the germline V gene are LNHDA and SQIVND (reference sequence). The CDR3 protein is CASSITSASGGVQFF. CDR3 nucleotides: TGTGCCAGTAGTATAACTTCGGCTAGCGGGGGGGTGCAGTTCTTC.

CDR3 amino acids: CASTPGGDTGELFF. CDR3 coding DNA: TGTGCCAGCACCCCCGGGGGGGACACCGGGGAGCTGTTTTTT. The V gene is TRBV28, the J gene TRBJ2-2; 8 positions match TRBD2. Germline V gene data show CDR1 as MDHEN and CDR2 as SYDVKM. J lost 3 bases, V lost 7 bases, and 4 bases had no gene match. The CDR3 loop spans 14 amino acids. Combining the CDR3 with reference TRBV28 and TRBJ2-2 gives the whole variable domain DVKVTQSSRYLVKRTGEKVFLECVQDMDHENMFWYRQDPGLGLRLIYFSYDVKMKEKGDIPEGYSVSREKKERFSLILESASTNQTSMYLCASTPGGDTGELFFGEGSRLTVL.

The chain recombines TRBV15 with TRBJ2-7; the D gene is possibly TRBD1 (6 bases). CDR1 is LNHNV, CDR2 YYDKDF, per germline (reference sequence). V lost 4 bases and J lost 3, with 13 bases in between. The CDR3 contains 14 residues. CDR3 bases: TGTGCCACCAGCATCGGGGACACCCACTACGAGCAGTACTTC. This sequence encodes CATSIGDTHYEQYF.

This chain links TRBV2 with TRBJ1-1; D ambiguous. CDR3 length: 13 amino acids. Germline V gene sequence: CDR1 SNHLY, CDR2 FYNNEI. Trimming removed 4 bases from V and 4 bases from J, with 10 bases in between. This chain's CDR3 is CASSGILGTEAFF. In DNA, the CDR3 is TGTGCCAGCAGTGGGATCTTGGGCACTGAAGCTTTCTTT.

The genes are TRBV30 and TRBJ1-2, with D tentatively TRBD1 (5 bases). V lost 1 base and J lost 5, with 20 bases in between. Germline-derived CDR1 and CDR2 are GTSNPN and SVGIG (reference sequence). The CDR3 is made up of 16 amino acids. The CDR3 DNA reads TGTGCCTGGAGTGCCCCGGGGCACGGAGTCCCATATGGCTACACCTTC. Translating gives CAWSAPGHGVPYGYTF.

This clone has only one observation. V usage is TRBV27 and J usage is TRBJ1-4; 9 nucleotides agree with TRBD1. This CDR3 has 17 residues. Germline loops: CDR1 MNHEY, CDR2 SMNVEV (reference sequence). The trim removed 4 bases at V and 1 base at J, leaving 7 bases unmatched. For the CDR3, the DNA is TGTGCCAGCAGTTCGTCCCGGGACAGGGAAACTAATGAAAAACTGTTTTTT. It is translated as CASSSSRDRETNEKLFF.

This chain links TRBV6-1 with TRBJ1-2; D unresolved. V was trimmed by 2 bases and J by 6 bases, leaving 4 bases between them. The germline CDR1 and CDR2 sequences are MNHNS and SASEGT. The CDR3 totals 11 residues. CDR3 DNA sequence: TGTGCCAGCAGTGAAAGTGATGGCTACACCTTC. Protein product: CASSESDGYTF.

This clone was picked up one time. J is TRBJ2-1 and V is TRBV11-2, with TRBD2 matching 7 bases. V dropped 3 bases and J dropped 6; count of bases not matched to a gene: 2. The CDR3 is 13 residues long. Germline loops: CDR1 SGHAT, CDR2 FQNNGV. In DNA, the CDR3 is TGTGCCAGCAGCTTCGAGCGGGGCAATGAGCAGTTCTTC. Its protein is CASSFERGNEQFF. Based on the CDR3 plus reference TRBV11-2 and TRBJ2-1, the full variable domain is EAGVAQSPRYKIIEKRQSVAFWCNPISGHATLYWYQQILGQGPKLLIQFQNNGVVDDSQLPKDRFSAERLKGVDSTLKIQPAKLEDSAVYLCASSFERGNEQFFGPGTRLTVL.

J is TRBJ1-6 and V is TRBV15; 7 bases are a match to TRBD1. V shed 0 bases, J shed 9 bases, and the junction held 5 bases outside the gene matches. Germline values: CDR1 LNHNV, CDR2 YYDKDF (reference sequence). There are 15 residues in the CDR3. The CDR3 bases are TGTGCCACCAGCAGAGACCGGACAGGAAGTTCACCCCTCCACTTT. It specifies CATSRDRTGSSPLHF.

The chain links TRBV7-9 to TRBJ2-7, with TRBD2 matching over 11 bases. The trim removed 5 bases at V and 4 bases at J, leaving 4 bases unmatched. In germline, CDR1 is SEHNR, CDR2 FQNEAQ (reference sequence). The CDR3 runs 14 residues. For the CDR3, the DNA is TGTGCCAGCAGCCAGACTAGCGGGGATTACGAGCAGTACTTC. Translated, it gives CASSQTSGDYEQYF.

J is TRBJ2-5 and V is TRBV5-1, with D perhaps TRBD1 or TRBD2 (5 bases each). Trimming cost V 3 bases and J 5 bases, with 26 bases left between them. Germline V gene lookup returns CDR1 SGHRS and CDR2 YFSETQ. The CDR3 totals 18 residues. The CDR3 sequence: CASSSNLLKIGTGETQYF. CDR3 DNA: TGCGCCAGCAGCTCGAATCTGCTTAAGATCGGGACGGGTGAGACCCAGTACTTC.

This chain connects TRBV7-6 to TRBJ2-1, with TRBD2 matching over 9 bases. The CDR3 has 15 residues. Unmatched junction bases numbered 7, after V lost 1 base and J lost 9 bases. CDR1 and CDR2 (germline): SGHVS, FNYEAQ. The CDR3, as DNA: TGTGCCAGCAGCTTAGGCGGGGGGGCCAAGGGTGAGCAGTTCTTC. Amino acids: CASSLGGGAKGEQFF. Together with reference TRBV7-6 and TRBJ2-1, the CDR3 gives the full variable domain: GAGVSQSPRYKVTKRGQDVALRCDPISGHVSLYWYRQALGQGPEFLTYFNYEAQQDKSGLPNDRFSAERPEGSISTLTIQRTEQRDSAMYRCASSLGGGAKGEQFFGPGTRLTVL.

The V and J genes are TRBV11-2 and TRBJ2-3; no firm D call. CDR1 and CDR2 from the germline V gene are SGHAT and FQNNGV. V dropped 4 bases and J dropped 2 bases, with 16 bases sitting between them. The CDR3 sequence is 16 residues long. The CDR3 spells CASSSPGGAITDTQYF. The CDR3 DNA is TGTGCCAGCAGCTCGCCCGGCGGAGCCATCACAGATACGCAGTATTTT.

This chain connects TRBV6-5 to TRBJ2-1; 10 bases line up with TRBD2. CDR1 is MNHEY, CDR2 SVGAGI, per germline. J lost 3 bases, V lost 5 bases, and 4 bases had no gene match. This CDR3 spans 15 amino acids. The CDR3 loop reads CASSLSGGFYNEQFF. The CDR3 DNA is TGTGCCAGCAGTCTTAGCGGGGGGTTCTACAATGAGCAGTTCTTC.

The chain has TRBV6-6 and TRBJ1-2; the match to TRBD1 covers 8 bases. The CDR3 covers 13 residues. From germline, CDR1 is MNHNY and CDR2 SVGAGI (reference sequence). The trim removed 6 bases at V and 3 bases at J, leaving 3 bases unmatched. The CDR3 here is CASRGQAYYGYTF. The CDR3 coding sequence is TGTGCCAGCAGGGGACAGGCGTACTATGGCTACACCTTC.